The text below deals with one T cell receptor (beta chain). Its matching antigen is unknown. This sample stems from a study of T cell repertoires in cytomegalovirus infection. The overall study: Use of recently identified HLA-C-restricted and well-studied HLA-B-restricted CMV epitopes was part of the study. Indicated by public TCR beta signatures were CMV infection and matching HLA type. General study points: HLA-C-restricted TCR beta clonotypes specific for CMV led the ex vivo response. Summed frequency of public TCR beta families distinguished CMV carriers with the relevant HLA.

TCRdb re-analysed the reads in MiXCR, keeping a single row per CDR3 protein. The sample holds more than 250,000 distinct CDR3 sequences; roughly 25% are singletons and the top ten take 13%. Germline CDR1 reads SNHLY; CDR2 reads FYNNEI. The CDR3 length is 15 residues. The V segment lost 5 bases and the J segment 10 bases; nucleotides outside the gene matches: 9. The sequencing used cultured PBMCs, collected from culture after CMV antigen stimulation. The J gene is TRBJ2-1, the V gene TRBV2, with TRBD2 identical over 12 bases. This TCR was sampled from a human donor in good health (CMV status not recorded). Some clones in this sample may be carry-over from other donors' samples. The DNA for the CDR3 is TGTGCCAGCAGTCGGACTAGCGGGATCTCAGGGGAGCAGTTCTTC. Translated: CASSRTSGISGEQFF.